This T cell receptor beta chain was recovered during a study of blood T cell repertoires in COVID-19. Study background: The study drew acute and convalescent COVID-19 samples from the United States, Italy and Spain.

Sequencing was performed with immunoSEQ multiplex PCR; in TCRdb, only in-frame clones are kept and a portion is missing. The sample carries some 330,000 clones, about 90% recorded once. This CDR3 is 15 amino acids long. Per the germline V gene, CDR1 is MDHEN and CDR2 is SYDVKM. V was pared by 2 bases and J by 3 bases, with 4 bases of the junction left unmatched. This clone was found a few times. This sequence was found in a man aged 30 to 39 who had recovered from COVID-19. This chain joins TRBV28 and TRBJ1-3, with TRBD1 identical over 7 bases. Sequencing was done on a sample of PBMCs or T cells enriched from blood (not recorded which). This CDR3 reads CASSLLQGGGNTIYF. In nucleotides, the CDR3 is TGTGCCAGCAGTTTACTCCAGGGGGGTGGAAACACCATATATTTT.